This note documents a single T cell receptor (beta chain) sequence. This sample is part of a study of blood T cell repertoires in COVID-19. Turning to the study itself: Samples came from the United States, Italy and Spain, spanning acute and convalescent COVID-19. T cells, B-cell-depleted T cells, or PBMCs provided the cDNA or gDNA that served as material.

As handled by the study authors: Quantification of nucleated cells was approximated via reference gene primer amplification. Sequencing used immunoSEQ multiplex PCR; TCRdb keeps in-frame clones, though not all of them. V and J calls and clone size are copied from that table; D and trimming were computed from the DNA. The sample contains approximately 18,000 clones, about three quarters of which appear only once. Looked up from germline, CDR1 is SGHNT and CDR2 is YYREEE (reference sequence). The CDR3 covers 14 residues. Deletions cut 2 bases from V and 1 base from J, with 9 bases between. The V gene is TRBV5-4, the J gene TRBJ2-5; D not resolved. The specimen was peripheral blood. The TCR sequence derives from a man in his 60s with acute or convalescent COVID-19. The chain's CDR3 is CASSFGDRQETQYF. The CDR3 nucleotides read TGTGCCAGCAGCTTTGGAGACCGCCAAGAGACCCAGTACTTC.